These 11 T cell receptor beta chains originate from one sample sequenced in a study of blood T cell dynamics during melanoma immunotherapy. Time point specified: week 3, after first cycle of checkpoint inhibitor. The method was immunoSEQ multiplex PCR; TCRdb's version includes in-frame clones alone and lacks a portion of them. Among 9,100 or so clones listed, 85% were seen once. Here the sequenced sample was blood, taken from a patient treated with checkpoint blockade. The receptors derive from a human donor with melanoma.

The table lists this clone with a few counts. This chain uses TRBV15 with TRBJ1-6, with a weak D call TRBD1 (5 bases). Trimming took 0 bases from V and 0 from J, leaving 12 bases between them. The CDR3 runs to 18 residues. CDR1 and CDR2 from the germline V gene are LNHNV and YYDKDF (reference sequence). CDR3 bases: TGTGCCACCAGCAGAGATCCAGGGAGGGGCTCCTATAATTCACCCCTCCACTTT. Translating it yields CATSRDPGRGSYNSPLHF.

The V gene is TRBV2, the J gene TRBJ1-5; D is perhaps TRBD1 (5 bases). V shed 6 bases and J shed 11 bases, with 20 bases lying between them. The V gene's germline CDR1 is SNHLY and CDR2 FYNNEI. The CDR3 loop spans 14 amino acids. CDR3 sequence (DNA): TGTGCCAGCAGCGAGTCCACATTACAGGACTCCCAGCATTTT. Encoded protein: CASSESTLQDSQHF. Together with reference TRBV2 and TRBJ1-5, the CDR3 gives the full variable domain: EPEVTQTPSHQVTQMGQEVILRCVPISNHLYFYWYRQILGQKVEFLVSFYNNEISEKSEIFDDQFSVERPDGSNFTLKIRSTKLEDSAMYFCASSESTLQDSQHFGDGTRLSIL.

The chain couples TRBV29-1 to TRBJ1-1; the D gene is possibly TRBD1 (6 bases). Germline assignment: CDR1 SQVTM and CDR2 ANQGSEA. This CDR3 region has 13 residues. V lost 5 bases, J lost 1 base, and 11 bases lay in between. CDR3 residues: CSVRQDPNTEAFF. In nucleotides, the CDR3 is TGCAGCGTTCGACAGGACCCGAACACTGAAGCTTTCTTT.

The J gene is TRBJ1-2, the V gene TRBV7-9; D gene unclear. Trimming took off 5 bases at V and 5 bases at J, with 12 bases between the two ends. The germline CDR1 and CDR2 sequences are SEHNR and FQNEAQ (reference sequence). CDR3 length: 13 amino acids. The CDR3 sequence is CASSVGSHYGYTF. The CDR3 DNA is TGTGCCAGCAGCGTCGGGAGCCATTATGGCTACACCTTC.

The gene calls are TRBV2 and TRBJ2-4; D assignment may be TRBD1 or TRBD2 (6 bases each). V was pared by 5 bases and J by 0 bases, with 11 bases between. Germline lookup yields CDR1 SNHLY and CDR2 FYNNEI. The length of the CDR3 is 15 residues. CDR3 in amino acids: CASSRGTLAKNIQYF. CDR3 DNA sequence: TGTGCCAGCAGTCGGGGGACACTAGCCAAAAACATTCAGTACTTC.

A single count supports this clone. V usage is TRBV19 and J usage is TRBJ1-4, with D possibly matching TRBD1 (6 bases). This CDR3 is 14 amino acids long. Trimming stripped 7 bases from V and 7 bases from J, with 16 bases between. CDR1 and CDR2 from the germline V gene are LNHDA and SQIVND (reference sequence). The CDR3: CASKVSRGPEKLFF. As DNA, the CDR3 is TGTGCCAGTAAGGTGTCCAGGGGCCCTGAAAAACTGTTTTTT.

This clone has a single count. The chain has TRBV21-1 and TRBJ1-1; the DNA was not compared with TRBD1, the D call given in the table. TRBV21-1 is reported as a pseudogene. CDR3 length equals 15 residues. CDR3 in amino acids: CASSKRVPRPTEAFF. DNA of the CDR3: TGTGCCAGCAGCAAAAGAGTACCCAGGCCCACTGAAGCTTTCTTT.

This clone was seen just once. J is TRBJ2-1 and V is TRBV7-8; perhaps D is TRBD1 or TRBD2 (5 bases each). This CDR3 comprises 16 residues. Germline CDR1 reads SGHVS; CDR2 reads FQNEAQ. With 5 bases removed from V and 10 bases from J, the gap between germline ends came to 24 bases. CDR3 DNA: TGTGCCAGCAGCCCCGACACCGGGACCGGTCCCCAGGAGCAGTTCTTC. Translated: CASSPDTGTGPQEQFF.

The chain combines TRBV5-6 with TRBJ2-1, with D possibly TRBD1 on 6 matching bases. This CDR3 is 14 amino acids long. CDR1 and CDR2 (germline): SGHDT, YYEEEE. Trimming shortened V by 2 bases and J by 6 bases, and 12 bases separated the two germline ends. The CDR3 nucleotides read TGTGCCAGCAGCTTCGGGACAATTGTCAATGAGCAGTTCTTC. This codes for CASSFGTIVNEQFF.

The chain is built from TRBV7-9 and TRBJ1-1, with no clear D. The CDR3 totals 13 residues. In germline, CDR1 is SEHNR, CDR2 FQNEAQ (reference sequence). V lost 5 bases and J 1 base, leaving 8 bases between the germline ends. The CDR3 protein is CASSRTANTEAFF. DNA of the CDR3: TGTGCCAGCAGCCGGACTGCGAACACTGAAGCTTTCTTT.

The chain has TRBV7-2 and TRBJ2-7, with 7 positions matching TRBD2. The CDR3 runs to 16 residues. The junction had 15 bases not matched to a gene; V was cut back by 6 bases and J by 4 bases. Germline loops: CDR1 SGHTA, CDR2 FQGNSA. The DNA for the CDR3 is TGTGCCAGCAGTCCAATAACGAGGCTAGCGGTATACGAGCAGTACTTC. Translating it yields CASSPITRLAVYEQYF. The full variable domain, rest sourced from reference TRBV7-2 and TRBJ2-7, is GAGVSQSPSNKVTEKGKDVELRCDPISGHTALYWYRQSLGQGLEFLIYFQGNSAPDKSGLPSDRFSAERTGGSVSTLTIQRTQQEDSAVYLCASSPITRLAVYEQYFGPGTRLTVT.